This T cell receptor beta chain appears in the sequencing data of a study of blood T cells in healthy people across ages. Germline V lookup: CDR1 WNHNN, CDR2 SYGVQD (reference sequence). The CDR3 length is 14 residues. To note about this clonotype: One end of the junction fails to match germline, which may point to a read error.

Primers used in a second PCR of about 7 to 12 cycles were a sample-barcoded 5' primer and a J-beta primer mix. TCRdb itself ran the 5' RACE reads through MiXCR, one entry per CDR3 protein. The sample carries around 1.5 million distinct CDR3 sequences, 30% to 35% recorded once. The TCR was taken from a young woman in good health. The sample comprised blood. V gene TRBV10-1 combines with J gene TRBJ2-7; D perhaps matches TRBD2 (7 bases). In nucleotides, the CDR3 is TGCGCCAGCACGAGGGGGACTACTTCCTACAAGCAGTACTTC. The encoded protein is CASTRGTTSYKQYF.